The present T cell receptor (beta chain) was sequenced within a study of blood T cell repertoires in COVID-19. The wider study: Material from acute and convalescent COVID-19 was sourced from the United States, Italy and Spain.

Adults between roughly 18 and 95 years of age took part from 20 to 25 US areas. Assay used: immunoSEQ multiplex PCR; TCRdb lists only in-frame clones, some missing. The sample consists of 200,000 to 250,000 clones, 83% of them appearing once. Looked up from germline, CDR1 is MDHEN and CDR2 is SYDVKM. The CDR3 has 12 amino acids. V was clipped by 6 bases and J by 6 bases, with 10 bases between them. The specimen sequenced was PBMCs or T cells enriched from blood (not recorded which). This sequence originates from a woman aged 45-60 years who had been exposed to COVID-19. The rearrangement links TRBV28 to TRBJ2-3; D ambiguous. This CDR3 is CASSSVRDTQYF. As DNA, the CDR3 is TGTGCCAGCAGCTCCGTGCGGGATACGCAGTATTTT.